The entry below gives a single T cell receptor beta chain sequence along with its context. Its target is not known. TCRdb used MiXCR to reprocess the reads, holding one entry per CDR3 protein. In the table there are about 770,000 distinct CDR3 sequences, about 28% of which are singletons. The sample belongs to a study of T cell repertoires in cytomegalovirus infection. V lost 5 bases, J lost 0 bases, and 13 bases lay in between. From germline, CDR1 is LNHDA and CDR2 SQIVND (reference sequence). CDR3 length: 15 residues. The chain couples TRBV19 to TRBJ1-1, with D possibly TRBD1 on 5 matching bases. The sequence was collected from a human donor in good health (CMV status not recorded). Some clones in this sample may be carry-over from other donors' samples. The material sequenced was cultured CD8+ T cells from PBMCs, taken from culture after CMV antigen stimulation. The CDR3 reads CASSGIWGMNTEAFF. Here the CDR3 DNA reads TGTGCCAGTAGTGGGATTTGGGGCATGAACACTGAAGCTTTCTTT.